Listed here are 26 T cell receptor beta chains from one sample, sequenced in a study of blood T cell repertoires in COVID-19 (TCRdb year 2020). The protocol used for the library was the immunoSEQ multiplex PCR assay. This immuneACCESS table, as held by TCRdb, lists in-frame sequences with V and J called but not all clones. Of the missing ones, under half trace to an unresolved V gene in checked studies; the others have no known cause. This sample holds about 120,000 clones; nearly 70% were observed only once. About 1.9% of the sample comes from the top ten. The material sequenced was peripheral blood. These receptors all come from a woman aged 70-85 years with acute or convalescent COVID-19.

The gene calls are TRBV5-4 and TRBJ2-7; 10 bases line up with TRBD1. Germline V gene lookup returns CDR1 SGHNT and CDR2 YYREEE (reference sequence). J lost 5 bases, V lost 3 bases, and 8 bases had no gene match. The CDR3 contains 15 residues. This chain's CDR3 is CASSSDRDRGHEQYF. CDR3 DNA: TGTGCCAGCAGCTCTGACCGGGACAGGGGCCACGAGCAGTACTTC. Drawing the rest from reference TRBV5-4 and TRBJ2-7, the complete variable domain is ETGVTQSPTHLIKTRGQQVTLRCSSQSGHNTVSWYQQALGQGPQFIFQYYREEENGRGNFPPRFSGLQFPNYSSELNVNALELDDSALYLCASSSDRDRGHEQYFGPGTRLTVT.

This clone was counted once. The V gene is TRBV7-2, the J gene TRBJ1-2, with D possibly TRBD1 on 5 matching bases. The CDR3 totals 16 residues. Germline V gene data show CDR1 as SGHTA and CDR2 as FQGNSA. V was cut by 1 base and J by 4 bases, with 16 bases left in between. The CDR3 DNA follows: TGTGCCAGCAGCTTAGTTGCCCGCGGGGGAACCTATGGCTACACCTTC. Translated, it gives CASSLVARGGTYGYTF.

This rearrangement joins TRBV6-2 or TRBV6-3 to TRBJ1-1, with D possibly matching TRBD1 (6 bases). Trimming left V 5 bases short and J 6 bases short, with 13 bases between. Per germline, CDR1 MNHEY and CDR2 SVGEGT. The length of the CDR3 is 13 residues. This CDR3 reads CASSVRGRAEAFF. CDR3 in DNA: TGTGCCAGCAGTGTCAGGGGTCGGGCTGAAGCTTTCTTT.

The chain links TRBV7-8 to TRBJ2-2, with TRBD1 matching over 7 bases. CDR1 and CDR2 (germline): SGHVS, FQNEAQ. The CDR3 extends over 15 amino acids. The V gene end was trimmed by 4 bases and the J gene end by 1 base; junction bases not matched to a gene: 3. In DNA, the CDR3 is TGTGCCAGCAGCTCCACAGGGGAGAACACCGGGGAGCTGTTTTTT. It yields the protein CASSSTGENTGELFF.

The V call is TRBV6-5, the J call TRBJ1-2; 7 bases align to TRBD1. The CDR3 spans 15 residues. V shed 2 bases, J shed 5 bases, and the junction held 8 bases outside the gene matches. The V gene's germline CDR1 is MNHEY and CDR2 SVGAGI. CDR3 sequence reads: CASSYPGQIEYGYTF. DNA of the CDR3: TGTGCCAGCAGTTACCCGGGACAGATTGAATATGGCTACACCTTC.

This clone was seen a handful of times. The chain links TRBV6-1 to TRBJ2-7; D unresolved. CDR1 and CDR2 from the germline V gene are MNHNS and SASEGT. Trimming left V 6 bases short and J 5 bases short, with 8 bases between. The CDR3 runs 11 residues. The CDR3 DNA sequence: TGTGCCAGCAGCCCCCTCGACGAGCAGTACTTC. Translation: CASSPLDEQYF.

This clone was seen only a few times. This chain connects TRBV15 to TRBJ2-7; D is possibly TRBD2 (5 bases). The germline V and J ends were trimmed by 5 bases and 2 bases, with 13 bases remaining between them. Germline-derived CDR1 and CDR2 are LNHNV and YYDKDF (reference sequence). The CDR3 runs to 14 residues. CDR3 nucleotides: TGTGCCACCAGCCCCCGTTGGGGAGCCTACGAGCAGTACTTC. Translated: CATSPRWGAYEQYF.

In this sample, this clone turned up a few times. This chain connects TRBV27 to TRBJ1-5; tentatively, D is TRBD1 (5 bases). This CDR3 has 15 amino acids. Germline V gives CDR1 MNHEY, CDR2 SMNVEV (reference sequence). Trimming stripped 2 bases from V and 1 base from J, with 9 bases between. As DNA, the CDR3 is TGTGCCAGCAGTTTACAGGGTGGGAGCAATCAGCCCCAGCATTTT. Translated: CASSLQGGSNQPQHF.

CDR3 DNA: TGTGCCAGCAGTTCAGAACAGGGTAGCCAAGAGACCCAGTACTTC. It is translated as CASSSEQGSQETQYF. V and J are TRBV28 and TRBJ2-5; D may be TRBD1 (6 bases). Per germline, CDR1 MDHEN and CDR2 SYDVKM. The CDR3 has 15 amino acids. V was cut by 4 bases and J by 1 base, with 13 bases left in between.

This chain joins TRBV5-1 and TRBJ2-3; TRBD2 agrees at 15 bases. The CDR3 contains 20 residues. The germline V gene encodes CDR1 SGHRS and CDR2 YFSETQ. V lost 3 bases and J lost 3; bases outside the gene matches: 14. DNA for the CDR3: TGCGCCAGCAGCTGCCCATCCGGGACTAGCGGGGGGAACGGGACAGATACGCAGTATTTT. Its translation is CASSCPSGTSGGNGTDTQYF.

This clone was found many times. This rearrangement joins TRBV28 to TRBJ2-5; 8 nucleotides align to TRBD1. This CDR3 is 16 amino acids long. V shed 3 bases, J shed 4 bases, and the junction held 10 bases outside the gene matches. Looked up from germline, CDR1 is MDHEN and CDR2 is SYDVKM. CDR3 loop: CASSFPPGQVSETQYF. Written as DNA, the CDR3 is TGTGCCAGCAGTTTTCCCCCGGGACAGGTTTCAGAGACCCAGTACTTC.

The chain uses TRBV24-1 and TRBJ2-3; 9 nucleotides agree with TRBD1. Germline assignment: CDR1 KGHDR and CDR2 SFDVKD. J lost 6 bases, V lost 7 bases, and 7 bases had no gene match. The CDR3 spans 14 residues. The CDR3 bases are TGTGCCACCAGGGGGGACAGGGTTGTTGATACGCAGTATTTT. This codes for CATRGDRVVDTQYF.

V gene TRBV5-4 combines with J gene TRBJ2-7, with 10 positions matching TRBD2. The V gene's germline CDR1 is SGHNT and CDR2 YYREEE (reference sequence). CDR3 length: 15 amino acids. Trimming took 4 bases from V and 0 from J; bases not matched to a gene: 4. CDR3 sequence (DNA): TGTGCCAGCAGCGTCCTAGCGGGAGCCTCCTACGAGCAGTACTTC. Translation gives CASSVLAGASYEQYF.

The CDR3: CASRKGEARTDTQYF. The CDR3 DNA reads TGTGCCAGTCGAAAAGGGGAGGCCCGAACAGATACGCAGTATTTT. The chain links TRBV19 to TRBJ2-3; weak D call: TRBD2 (6 bases). Trimming stripped 8 bases from V and 3 bases from J, with 18 bases between. The CDR3 is made up of 15 amino acids. Germline V gene lookup returns CDR1 LNHDA and CDR2 SQIVND (reference sequence). The variable domain in full, with the rest retrieved from reference TRBV19 and TRBJ2-3, is DGGITQSPKYLFRKEGQNVTLSCEQNLNHDAMYWYRQDPGQGLRLIYYSQIVNDFQKGDIAEGYSVSREKKESFPLTVTSAQKNPTAFYLCASRKGEARTDTQYFGPGTRLTVL.

This chain joins TRBV5-6 and TRBJ2-3, with 11 bases fitting TRBD2. The V segment lost 0 bases and the J segment 6 bases; nucleotides outside the gene matches: 3. CDR1 SGHDT and CDR2 YYEEEE come from the germline V gene. The CDR3 loop spans 15 amino acids. This chain's CDR3 is CASSLDLAGGDTQYF. CDR3 in DNA: TGTGCCAGCAGCTTGGATCTAGCGGGGGGCGATACGCAGTATTTT.

The genes are TRBV5-1 and TRBJ2-3, with TRBD2 matching over 12 bases. The CDR3 sequence is 15 residues long. The J segment lost 5 bases and the V segment lost 0 bases, leaving 1 base of the junction unmatched. Germline CDR1 reads SGHRS; CDR2 reads YFSETQ. CDR3 protein: CASSLATSGGDTQYF. CDR3 nucleotide sequence: TGCGCCAGCAGCTTGGCGACTAGCGGGGGAGATACGCAGTATTTT.

V gene TRBV28 combines with J gene TRBJ1-1, with 7 bases matching TRBD1. Germline V CDR1 and CDR2: MDHEN, SYDVKM. This CDR3 spans 15 amino acids. V was clipped by 3 bases and J by 6 bases; unmatched bases: 10. CDR3 DNA: TGTGCCAGCAGTTTTGCGGGCAGGGGGGTCCCTGAAGCTTTCTTT. Protein product: CASSFAGRGVPEAFF.

V is TRBV5-1 and J is TRBJ1-4, with TRBD1 as a possible D gene (5 bases). The germline V and J ends were trimmed by 3 bases and 8 bases, with 11 bases remaining between them. Germline V lookup: CDR1 SGHRS, CDR2 YFSETQ. The CDR3 sequence is 13 residues long. The chain's CDR3 is CASSSDNLEKLFF. CDR3 DNA: TGCGCCAGCAGCTCGGACAATCTGGAAAAACTGTTTTTT.

The J gene is TRBJ2-1, the V gene TRBV5-1, with 11 nucleotides matching TRBD1. Trimming cost V 3 bases and J 7 bases; bases outside gene matches: 3. Germline lookup yields CDR1 SGHRS and CDR2 YFSETQ. The CDR3 runs to 14 residues. Here the CDR3 DNA reads TGCGCCAGCAGCTGGGGACAGGGGGGGAATGAGCAGTTCTTC. Translated: CASSWGQGGNEQFF.

This clone was observed once. The chain has TRBV6-5 and TRBJ2-1; D not resolved. Trimming cost V 2 bases and J 1 base, with 3 bases left between them. Germline V lookup: CDR1 MNHEY, CDR2 SVGAGI. The CDR3 has 13 residues. CDR3 in DNA: TGTGCCAGCAGTTACACTTCCTACAATGAGCAGTTCTTC. This sequence encodes CASSYTSYNEQFF.

The rearrangement links TRBV6-2 or TRBV6-3 to TRBJ1-1, with TRBD1 matching 7 bases. V was pared by 4 bases and J by 0 bases, with 5 bases of the junction left unmatched. The CDR3 extends over 15 amino acids. The germline gives CDR1 MNHEY, CDR2 SVGEGT. The DNA for the CDR3 is TGTGCCAGCAGTTCCCCCAGGGGGATGAACACTGAAGCTTTCTTT. Translating it yields CASSSPRGMNTEAFF.

This clone was detected only once. The chain employs TRBV19 and TRBJ1-1, with a possible D match to TRBD1 (5 bases). V lost 5 bases to trimming and J lost 0 bases, with 13 bases between them. The CDR3 sequence is 15 residues long. Per the germline V gene, CDR1 is LNHDA and CDR2 is SQIVND (reference sequence). In DNA form, the CDR3 reads TGTGCCAGTAGTGTTCAGGGCCTCATGAACACTGAAGCTTTCTTT. Its protein is CASSVQGLMNTEAFF.

This clone was observed at least ten times. The chain carries TRBV29-1 and TRBJ2-3, with D possibly matching TRBD1 (6 bases). The CDR3 loop spans 15 amino acids. The germline gives CDR1 SQVTM, CDR2 ANQGSEA. Deletions cut 6 bases from V and 3 bases from J, with 19 bases between. The CDR3 DNA sequence: TGCAGCGTCGGTGGCAGGGGCAGGGGAACAGATACGCAGTATTTT. It translates to CSVGGRGRGTDTQYF.

The chain employs TRBV19 and TRBJ2-5; 9 positions match TRBD1. Trimming took 4 bases from V and 5 from J; bases not matched to a gene: 5. The CDR3 is made up of 14 amino acids. The germline CDR1 and CDR2 sequences are LNHDA and SQIVND (reference sequence). CDR3 DNA: TGTGCCAGTAGTAAGGGACAGGGAGGTGAGACCCAGTACTTC. Its translation: CASSKGQGGETQYF.

The V and J genes are TRBV5-3 and TRBJ1-1; 8 nucleotides line up with TRBD1. TRBV5-3 is an ORF; its function is uncertain. J gave up 2 bases and V 0 bases, and 18 bases lay outside the gene matches. The CDR3 extends over 20 amino acids. The DNA for the CDR3 is TGTGCCAGAAGCTTGGTCGGCGATCCCGGGACAGGCTACTTCAACACTGAAGCTTTCTTT. This encodes CARSLVGDPGTGYFNTEAFF.

This clone has a single count. The chain couples TRBV6-5 to TRBJ1-2; the D gene is possibly TRBD1 (5 bases). Germline CDR1 MNHEY, CDR2 SVGAGI. The CDR3 sequence is 12 residues long. V lost 4 bases to trimming and J lost 8 bases, with 11 bases between them. CDR3 region: CASSFLGGGYTF. In nucleotides, the CDR3 is TGTGCCAGCAGTTTTTTGGGGGGAGGCTACACCTTC.